This T cell receptor (beta chain) emerged from a study of B cell selection in AIRE deficiency. Points from the study as a whole: Healthy donors alone shared about 32% of approximately 3,500 Treg sequences; patients alone nearly 9.5%. Only TCRbeta was sequenced; approximately 40% of shared healthy Treg sequences appeared in Tconv.

Only one count was recorded for this clone. Its antigen is unknown. Regulatory T cells were sorted as CD4+CD25hiCD127low/negative. Unrelated healthy donors provided the controls. V lost 4 bases, J lost 0 bases, and 15 bases stayed unmatched. The CDR3 length is 19 residues. The germline V gene encodes CDR1 SGHTS and CDR2 YDEGEE. In the original analysis: Patients' Tregs yielded 5.4x10^4 or so distinct TCRbeta sequences; donors' fewer than 100,000. Here immunoSEQ multiplex PCR was the method, and the copy in TCRdb shows in-frame clones only, minus some. The V and J calls and clone size come from that table; D and trimming were worked out from the DNA. The sample shows 20,000 to 25,000 clones, roughly 91% of them seen only once.

Specimen: CD4+CD25+ Tregs sorted from PBMCs. The chain is built from TRBV5-8 and TRBJ2-3, with 9 bases matching TRBD1. This sequence originates from a human donor in good health. The DNA of the CDR3 is TGTGCCAGCAGCAAAGGGACAGGGCCCCTTATAAGGAGCACAGATACGCAGTATTTT. Translated, it gives CASSKGTGPLIRSTDTQYF.